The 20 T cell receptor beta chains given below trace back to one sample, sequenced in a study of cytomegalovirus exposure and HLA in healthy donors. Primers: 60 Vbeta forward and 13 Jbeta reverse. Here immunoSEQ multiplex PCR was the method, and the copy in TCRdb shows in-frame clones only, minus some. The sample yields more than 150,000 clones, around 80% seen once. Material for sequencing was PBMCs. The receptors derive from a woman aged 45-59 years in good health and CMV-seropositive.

The CDR3 bases are TGCGCCAGCAGTGGTCGGGACAGGGGCCCGGGTGGCTACACCTTC. Amino acid sequence: CASSGRDRGPGGYTF. This rearrangement joins TRBV10-2 to TRBJ1-2, with TRBD1 matching over 10 bases. Germline CDR1 reads WSHSY; CDR2 reads SAAADI. The CDR3 sequence is 15 residues long. J lost 7 bases, V lost 4 bases, and 9 bases had no gene match.

CDR3 sequence reads: CSARGDRAPFF. For the CDR3, the DNA is TGCAGTGCTAGGGGGGACAGGGCACCTTTCTTT. The chain links TRBV20-1 to TRBJ1-1; the match to TRBD1 covers 9 bases. V dropped 3 bases and J dropped 12; count of bases not matched to a gene: 5. This CDR3 region has 11 residues. Looked up from germline, CDR1 is DFQATT and CDR2 is SNEGSKA (reference sequence).

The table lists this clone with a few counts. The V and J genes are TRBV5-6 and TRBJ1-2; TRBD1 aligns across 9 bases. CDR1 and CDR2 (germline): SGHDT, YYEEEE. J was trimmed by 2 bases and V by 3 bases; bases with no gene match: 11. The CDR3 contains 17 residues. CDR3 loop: CASSSYYSGTGNYGYTF. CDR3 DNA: TGTGCCAGCAGCTCGTATTACTCCGGGACAGGGAACTATGGCTACACCTTC. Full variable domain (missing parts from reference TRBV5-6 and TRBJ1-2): DAGVTQSPTHLIKTRGQQVTLRCSPKSGHDTVSWYQQALGQGPQFIFQYYEEEERQRGNFPDRFSGHQFPNYSSELNVNALLLGDSALYLCASSSYYSGTGNYGYTFGSGTRLTVV.

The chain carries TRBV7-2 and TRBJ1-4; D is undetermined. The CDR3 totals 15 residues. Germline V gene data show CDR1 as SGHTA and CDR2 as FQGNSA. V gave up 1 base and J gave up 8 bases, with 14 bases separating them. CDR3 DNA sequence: TGTGCCAGCAGCTTAGTTCCGGGTTCTTGGGAAAAACTGTTTTTT. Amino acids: CASSLVPGSWEKLFF.

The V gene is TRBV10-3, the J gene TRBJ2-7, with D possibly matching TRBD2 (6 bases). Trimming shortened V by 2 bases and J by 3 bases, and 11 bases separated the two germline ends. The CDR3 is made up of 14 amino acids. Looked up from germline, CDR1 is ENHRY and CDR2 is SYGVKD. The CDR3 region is CAISEGRDDYEQYF. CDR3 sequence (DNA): TGTGCCATCAGTGAGGGGCGGGATGACTACGAGCAGTACTTC.

In DNA, the CDR3 is TGTGCCAGCAGCCAGAGACTAGCGGGAGTATCTGCCGGGGAGCTGTTTTTT. Translated, it gives CASSQRLAGVSAGELFF. V gene TRBV14 combines with J gene TRBJ2-2, with 12 bases lining up with TRBD2. Germline V gene lookup returns CDR1 SGHDN and CDR2 FVKESK. The CDR3 runs 17 residues. V gave up 3 bases and J gave up 6 bases; unmatched junction bases: 8.

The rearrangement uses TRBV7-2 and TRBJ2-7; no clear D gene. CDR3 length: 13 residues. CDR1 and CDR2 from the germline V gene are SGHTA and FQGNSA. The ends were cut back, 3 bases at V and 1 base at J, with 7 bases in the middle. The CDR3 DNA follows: TGTGCCAGCAGCTTGGGCGTTTCCTACGAGCAGTACTTC. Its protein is CASSLGVSYEQYF.

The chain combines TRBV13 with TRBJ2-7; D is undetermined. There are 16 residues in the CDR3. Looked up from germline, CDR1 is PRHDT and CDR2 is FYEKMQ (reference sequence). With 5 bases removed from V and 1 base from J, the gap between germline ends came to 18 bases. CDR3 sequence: CASSPRIASGSYEQYF. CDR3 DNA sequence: TGTGCCAGCAGCCCAAGAATAGCCTCGGGTTCCTACGAGCAGTACTTC.

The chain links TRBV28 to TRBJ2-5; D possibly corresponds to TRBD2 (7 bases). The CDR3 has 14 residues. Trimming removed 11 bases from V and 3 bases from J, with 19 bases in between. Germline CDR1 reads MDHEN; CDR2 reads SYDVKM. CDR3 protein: CAAGAGRPKETQYF. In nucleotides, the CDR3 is TGTGCCGCGGGGGCGGGACGGCCGAAAGAGACCCAGTACTTC.

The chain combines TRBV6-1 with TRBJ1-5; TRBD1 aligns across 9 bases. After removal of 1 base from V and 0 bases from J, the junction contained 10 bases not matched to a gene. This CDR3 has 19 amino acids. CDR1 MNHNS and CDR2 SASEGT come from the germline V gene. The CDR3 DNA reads TGTGCCAGCAGTGAAGAAGGAGGGACAGGGTCTTATAGCAATCAGCCCCAGCATTTT. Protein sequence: CASSEEGGTGSYSNQPQHF.

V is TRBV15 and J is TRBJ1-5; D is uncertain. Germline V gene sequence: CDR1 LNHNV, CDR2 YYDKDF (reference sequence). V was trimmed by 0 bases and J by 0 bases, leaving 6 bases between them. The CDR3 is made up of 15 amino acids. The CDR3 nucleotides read TGTGCCACCAGCAGAGATGCAGTTAGCAATCAGCCCCAGCATTTT. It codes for CATSRDAVSNQPQHF. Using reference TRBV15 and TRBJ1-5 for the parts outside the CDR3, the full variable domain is DAMVIQNPRYQVTQFGKPVTLSCSQTLNHNVMYWYQQKSSQAPKLLFHYYDKDFNNEADTPDNFQSRRPNTSFCFLDIRSPGLGDTAMYLCATSRDAVSNQPQHFGDGTRLSIL.

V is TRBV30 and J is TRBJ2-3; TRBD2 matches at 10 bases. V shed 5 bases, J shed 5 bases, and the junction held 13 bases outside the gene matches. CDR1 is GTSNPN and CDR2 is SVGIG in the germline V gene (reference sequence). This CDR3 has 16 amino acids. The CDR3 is CAWDGISGGPGDTQYF. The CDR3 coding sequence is TGTGCCTGGGATGGGATTAGCGGGGGGCCTGGAGATACGCAGTATTTT.

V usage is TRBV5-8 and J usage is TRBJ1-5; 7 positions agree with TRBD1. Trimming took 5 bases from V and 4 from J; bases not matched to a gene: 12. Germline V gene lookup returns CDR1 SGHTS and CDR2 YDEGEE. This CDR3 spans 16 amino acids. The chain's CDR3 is CASRYPRDRVNQPQHF. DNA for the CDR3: TGTGCCAGCAGATACCCACGGGACAGAGTAAATCAGCCCCAGCATTTT.

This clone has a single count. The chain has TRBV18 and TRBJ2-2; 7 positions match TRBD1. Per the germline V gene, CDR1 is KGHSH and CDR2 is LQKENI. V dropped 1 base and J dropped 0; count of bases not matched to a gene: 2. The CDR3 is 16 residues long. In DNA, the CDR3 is TGTGCCAGCTCACCACAGGGGGCCACGAACACCGGGGAGCTGTTTTTT. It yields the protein CASSPQGATNTGELFF.

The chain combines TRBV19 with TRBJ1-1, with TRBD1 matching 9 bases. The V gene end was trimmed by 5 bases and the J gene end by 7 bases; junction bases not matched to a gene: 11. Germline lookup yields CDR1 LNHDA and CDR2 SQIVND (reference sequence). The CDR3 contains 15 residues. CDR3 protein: CASSPRQGEVSEAFF. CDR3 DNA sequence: TGTGCCAGTAGTCCAAGACAGGGGGAAGTGAGTGAAGCTTTCTTT.

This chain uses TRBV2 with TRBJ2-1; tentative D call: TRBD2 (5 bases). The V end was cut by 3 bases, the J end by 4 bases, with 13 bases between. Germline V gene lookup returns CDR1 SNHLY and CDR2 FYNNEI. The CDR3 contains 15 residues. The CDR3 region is CASSDAQSGYNEQFF. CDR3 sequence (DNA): TGTGCCAGCAGTGATGCCCAGAGCGGTTACAATGAGCAGTTCTTC.

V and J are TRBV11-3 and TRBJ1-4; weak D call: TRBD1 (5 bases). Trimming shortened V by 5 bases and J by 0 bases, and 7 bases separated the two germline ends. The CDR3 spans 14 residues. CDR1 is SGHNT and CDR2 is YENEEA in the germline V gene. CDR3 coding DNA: TGTGCCAGCAGCGCAGGGCCAACTAATGAAAAACTGTTTTTT. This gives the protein CASSAGPTNEKLFF.

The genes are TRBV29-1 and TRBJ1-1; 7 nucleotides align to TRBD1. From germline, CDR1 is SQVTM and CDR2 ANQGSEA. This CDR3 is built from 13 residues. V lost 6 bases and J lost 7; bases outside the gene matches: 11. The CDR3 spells CSVENSGGGEAFF. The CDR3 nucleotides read TGCAGCGTCGAAAACTCAGGGGGTGGTGAAGCTTTCTTT.

The CDR3 reads CASSLDAGAANEQFF. CDR3 nucleotide sequence: TGCGCCAGCAGCTTGGATGCGGGAGCGGCCAATGAGCAGTTCTTC. This chain connects TRBV5-1 to TRBJ2-1; 7 bases match TRBD2. The CDR3 is made up of 15 amino acids. Germline V gene data show CDR1 as SGHRS and CDR2 as YFSETQ. The trim removed 0 bases at V and 6 bases at J, leaving 6 bases unmatched.

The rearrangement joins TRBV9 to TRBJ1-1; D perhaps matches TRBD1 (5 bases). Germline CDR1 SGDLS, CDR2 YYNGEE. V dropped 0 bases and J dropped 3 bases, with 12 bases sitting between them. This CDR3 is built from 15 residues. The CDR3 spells CASSVGGRADTEAFF. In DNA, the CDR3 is TGTGCCAGCAGCGTAGGGGGCAGGGCGGACACTGAAGCTTTCTTT.